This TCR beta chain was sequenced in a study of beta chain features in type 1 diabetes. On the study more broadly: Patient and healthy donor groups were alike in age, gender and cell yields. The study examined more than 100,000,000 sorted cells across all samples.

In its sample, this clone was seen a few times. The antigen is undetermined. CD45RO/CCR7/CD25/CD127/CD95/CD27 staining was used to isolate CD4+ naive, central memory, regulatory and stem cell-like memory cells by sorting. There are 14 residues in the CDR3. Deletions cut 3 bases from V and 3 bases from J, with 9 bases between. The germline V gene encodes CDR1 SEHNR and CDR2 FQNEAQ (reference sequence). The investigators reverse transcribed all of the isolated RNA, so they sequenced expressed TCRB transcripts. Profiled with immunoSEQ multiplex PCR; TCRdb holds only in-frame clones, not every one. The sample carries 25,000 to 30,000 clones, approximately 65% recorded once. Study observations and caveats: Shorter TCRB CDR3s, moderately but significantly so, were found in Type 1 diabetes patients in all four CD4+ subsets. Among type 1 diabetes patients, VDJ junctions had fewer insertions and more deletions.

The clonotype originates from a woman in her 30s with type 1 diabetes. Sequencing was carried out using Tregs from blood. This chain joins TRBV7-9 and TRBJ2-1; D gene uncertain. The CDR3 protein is CASSLMLSYNEQFF. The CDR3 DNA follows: TGTGCCAGCAGCTTGATGCTCAGCTACAATGAGCAGTTCTTC.